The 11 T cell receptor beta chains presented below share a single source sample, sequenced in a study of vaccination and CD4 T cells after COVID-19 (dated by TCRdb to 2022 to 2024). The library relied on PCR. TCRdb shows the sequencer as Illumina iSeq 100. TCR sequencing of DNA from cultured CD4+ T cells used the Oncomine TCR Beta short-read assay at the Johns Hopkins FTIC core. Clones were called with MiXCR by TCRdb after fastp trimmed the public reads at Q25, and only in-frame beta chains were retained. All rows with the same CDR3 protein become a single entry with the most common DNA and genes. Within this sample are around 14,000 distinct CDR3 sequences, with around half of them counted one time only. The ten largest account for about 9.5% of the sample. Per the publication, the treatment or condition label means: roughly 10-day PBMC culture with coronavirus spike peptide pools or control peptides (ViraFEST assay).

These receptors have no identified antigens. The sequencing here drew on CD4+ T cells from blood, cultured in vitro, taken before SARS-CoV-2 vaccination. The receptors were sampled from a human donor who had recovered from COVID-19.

CDR3 nucleotide sequence: TGCGCCAGCAGCTTGGGGACAGGGGTTACCACCGGGGAGCTGTTTTTT. It translates to CASSLGTGVTTGELFF. V and J are TRBV5-1 and TRBJ2-2, with 9 nucleotides matching TRBD1. The V gene end was trimmed by 0 bases and the J gene end by 4 bases; junction bases not matched to a gene: 4. Germline V CDR1 and CDR2: SGHRS, YFSETQ. CDR3 length equals 16 residues.

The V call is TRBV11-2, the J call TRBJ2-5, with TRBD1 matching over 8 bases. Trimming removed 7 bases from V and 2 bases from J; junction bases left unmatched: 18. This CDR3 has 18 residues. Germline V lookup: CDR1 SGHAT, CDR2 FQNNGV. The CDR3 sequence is CASTRWTGSRLIQETQYF. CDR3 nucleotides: TGTGCCAGCACCCGGTGGACAGGGAGTAGATTGATACAAGAGACCCAGTACTTC.

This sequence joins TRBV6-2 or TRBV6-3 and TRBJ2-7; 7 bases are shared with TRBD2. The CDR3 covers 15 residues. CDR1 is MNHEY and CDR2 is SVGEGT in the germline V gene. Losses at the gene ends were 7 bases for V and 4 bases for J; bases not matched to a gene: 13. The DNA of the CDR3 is TGTGCCAGCACCTACGAGGCGGGAGACTCTTACGAGCAGTACTTC. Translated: CASTYEAGDSYEQYF.

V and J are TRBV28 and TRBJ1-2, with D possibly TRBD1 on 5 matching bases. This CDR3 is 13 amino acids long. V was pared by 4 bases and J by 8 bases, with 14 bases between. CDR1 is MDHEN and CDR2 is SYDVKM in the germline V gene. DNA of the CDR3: TGTGCCAGCAGTTCGGGGCAGGTTGGCGGCTACACCTTC. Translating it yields CASSSGQVGGYTF.

The CDR3 DNA reads as TGCGCCAGCAGCTCGCTAGCGGGAGAGTCAGATACGCAGTATTTT. Its translation is CASSSLAGESDTQYF. The V and J genes are TRBV4-1 and TRBJ2-3; 10 nucleotides match TRBD2. Trimming at V came to 5 bases and at J to 4 bases, leaving 6 bases not matched to a gene. The CDR3 has 15 amino acids. Germline CDR1 reads MGHRA; CDR2 reads YSYEKL.

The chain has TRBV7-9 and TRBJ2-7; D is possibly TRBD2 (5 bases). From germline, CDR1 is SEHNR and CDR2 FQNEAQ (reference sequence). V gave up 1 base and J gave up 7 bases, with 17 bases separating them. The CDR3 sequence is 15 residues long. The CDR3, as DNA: TGTGCCAGCAGCTTAGGCGCCGGGAAGCGTAGGGAGCAGTACTTC. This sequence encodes CASSLGAGKRREQYF. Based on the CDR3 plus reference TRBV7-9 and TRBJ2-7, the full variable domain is DTGVSQNPRHKITKRGQNVTFRCDPISEHNRLYWYRQTLGQGPEFLTYFQNEAQLEKSRLLSDRFSAERPKGSFSTLEIQRTEQGDSAMYLCASSLGAGKRREQYFGPGTRLTVT.

The CDR3: CASSRASYEQYF. In DNA form, the CDR3 reads TGTGCCAGCAGTCGGGCCTCCTACGAGCAGTACTTC. This chain connects TRBV12-3 or TRBV12-4 to TRBJ2-7; D unclear. CDR3 length: 12 amino acids. V dropped 5 bases and J dropped 0 bases, with 5 bases sitting between them.

The CDR3 coding sequence is TGTGCCAGCAGCCGGAGGATGACTAACGGCACAGATACGCAGTATTTT. It translates to CASSRRMTNGTDTQYF. The chain recombines TRBV12-3 or TRBV12-4 with TRBJ2-3, with a weak D call TRBD2 (5 bases). The V gene lost 6 bases and the J gene lost 1 base, with 17 bases spanning the gap. The CDR3 has 16 residues.

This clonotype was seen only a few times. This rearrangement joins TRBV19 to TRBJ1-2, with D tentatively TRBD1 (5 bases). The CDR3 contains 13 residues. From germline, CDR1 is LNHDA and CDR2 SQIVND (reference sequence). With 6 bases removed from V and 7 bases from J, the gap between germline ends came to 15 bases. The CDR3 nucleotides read TGTGCCAGTAGGGGGTACAGGATAATTGGCTACACCTTC. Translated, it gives CASRGYRIIGYTF.

CDR3 loop: CASSFGGGYQPQHF. For the CDR3, the DNA is TGTGCCAGCAGCTTTGGGGGGGGCTATCAGCCCCAGCATTTT. The chain employs TRBV7-9 and TRBJ1-5, with a possible D match to TRBD1 (6 bases). Germline assignment: CDR1 SEHNR and CDR2 FQNEAQ (reference sequence). V lost 3 bases, J lost 5 bases, and 11 bases lay in between. CDR3 length equals 14 residues.

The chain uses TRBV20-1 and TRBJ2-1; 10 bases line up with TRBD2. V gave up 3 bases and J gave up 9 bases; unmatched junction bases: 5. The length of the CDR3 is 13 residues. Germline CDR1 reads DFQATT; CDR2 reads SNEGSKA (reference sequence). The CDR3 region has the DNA TGCAGTGCTAGCTCGCTAGCGGGAGTTGAGCAGTTCTTC. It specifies CSASSLAGVEQFF.